Below are 10 T cell receptor beta chains sequenced from a single sample in a study of T cells in localized non-small cell lung cancer. Using immunoSEQ multiplex PCR, the repertoire was profiled, and TCRdb retains in-frame clones only, with some absent. This sample yields 2,000 or so clones, of which roughly 30% are seen a single time; over 9.5% belongs to the top ten. The sample consisted of normal lung tissue next to the tumor, taken before any cancer treatment. The origin of the receptors is a male donor older than 55 with stage I squamous cell lung carcinoma.

This clone occurred a few times. CDR3 amino acids: CASSQSGPGYGYTF. CDR3 nucleotides: TGCGCCAGCAGCCAGTCAGGACCGGGCTATGGCTACACCTTC. The chain employs TRBV1 and TRBJ1-2. TRBV1 is recorded as a pseudogene. This CDR3 comprises 14 residues.

This clone occurred once. The rearrangement uses TRBV29-1 and TRBJ2-7; 11 bases match TRBD1. The CDR3 length is 13 residues. Germline-derived CDR1 and CDR2 are SQVTM and ANQGSEA. The junction had 0 bases not matched to a gene; V was cut back by 3 bases and J by 2 bases. CDR3 region: CSVEGQGAYEQYF. The CDR3 DNA is TGCAGCGTTGAGGGACAGGGGGCCTACGAGCAGTACTTC.

This chain connects TRBV19 to TRBJ1-5, with 8 bases aligning to TRBD1. J was trimmed by 5 bases and V by 7 bases; bases with no gene match: 10. CDR1 is LNHDA and CDR2 is SQIVND in the germline V gene (reference sequence). This CDR3 is 15 amino acids long. This CDR3 reads CASKENRGWDQPQHF. The CDR3 nucleotides are TGTGCCAGTAAGGAGAACAGGGGGTGGGATCAGCCCCAGCATTTT.

This clone ranks as large. The same CDR3 arises from other DNA sequences in this sample as well. The chain joins TRBV6-7 to TRBJ1-1, with no clear D. TRBV6-7 is recorded as an ORF, its role being uncertain. The CDR3 has 11 amino acids. Trimming shortened V by 10 bases and J by 4 bases, and 10 bases separated the two germline ends. The CDR3 region is CATVQGTEAFF. The CDR3 DNA reads TGTGCCACCGTACAAGGCACTGAAGCTTTCTTT.

This clone was detected a few times. A nucleotide was unread or ambiguous, so the corresponding amino acid is written X. This chain links TRBV18 with TRBJ1-1; no reliable D call. V lost 4 bases and J lost 5, with 11 bases in between. In germline, CDR1 is KGHSH, CDR2 LQKENI. CDR3 length: 13 amino acids. The CDR3 is CASSXSEGTEAFF. The CDR3 DNA sequence: TGTGCCAGCTCACYCTCAGAGGGTACTGAAGCTTTCTTT.

Here the CDR3 reads CASSIGKGRREKLFF. For the CDR3, the DNA is TGTGCCAGTAGTATAGGAAAAGGAAGACGGGAAAAACTGTTTTTT. The chain uses TRBV19 and TRBJ1-4; D uncertain. V lost 1 base to trimming and J lost 8 bases, with 14 bases between them. This CDR3 contains 15 residues. Germline V gene lookup returns CDR1 LNHDA and CDR2 SQIVND (reference sequence).

The chain uses TRBV30 and TRBJ1-1; 7 bases line up with TRBD1. This CDR3 comprises 13 residues. Germline assignment: CDR1 GTSNPN and CDR2 SVGIG (reference sequence). The V segment lost 0 bases and the J segment 7 bases; nucleotides outside the gene matches: 5. In DNA form, the CDR3 reads TGTGCCTGGAGTGTACGACAGGGACTTGAAGCTTTCTTT. This sequence encodes CAWSVRQGLEAFF.

The genes are TRBV19 and TRBJ2-1; D unclear. This CDR3 comprises 13 residues. Trimming shortened V by 2 bases and J by 3 bases, and 5 bases separated the two germline ends. Germline V gene lookup returns CDR1 LNHDA and CDR2 SQIVND (reference sequence). The CDR3 bases are TGTGCCAGTAGTATAAACAGCTACAATGAGCAGTTCTTC. Amino acid sequence: CASSINSYNEQFF.

The rearrangement joins TRBV12-5 to TRBJ1-2; tentative D call: TRBD1 (6 bases). This CDR3 is built from 13 residues. Trimming shortened V by 3 bases and J by 5 bases, and 10 bases separated the two germline ends. Germline assignment: CDR1 LGHNT and CDR2 FRNRAP. CDR3 nucleotides: TGTGCTAGTGGTTTAGGGGGATTATATGGCTACACCTTC. Translating gives CASGLGGLYGYTF. Complete variable domain (other parts from reference TRBV12-5 and TRBJ1-2): DARVTQTPRHKVTEMGQEVTMRCQPILGHNTVFWYRQTMMQGLELLAYFRNRAPLDDSGMPKDRFSAEMPDATLATLKIQPSEPRDSAVYFCASGLGGLYGYTFGSGTRLTVV.

V gene TRBV6-8 combines with J gene TRBJ2-3; TRBD1 matches at 10 bases. The CDR3 is 14 amino acids. The ends lost 8 bases at V and 9 bases at J; junction bases unmatched: 11. The germline CDR1 and CDR2 sequences are MNHGY and SAAAGT. CDR3 nucleotides: TGTGCCAGCTTGAAGACAGGGGGCGTCGACACGCAGTATTTT. It yields the protein CASLKTGGVDTQYF.